The 30 T cell receptor beta chains listed next were all sequenced from one sample in a study of cytomegalovirus exposure and HLA in healthy donors. In the PCR, 60 Vbeta and 13 Jbeta primers were used. Profiling relied on immunoSEQ multiplex PCR, and the TCRdb table lists in-frame clones only, not all of them. There are tens of thousands of clones in the sample; around 63% occur only once, and 2% to 2.5% lies in the top ten. Sequencing input: PBMCs. The receptor set was obtained from a woman aged 25 to 39 in good health and CMV-seronegative.

The chain is built from TRBV5-6 and TRBJ2-1, with 13 positions matching TRBD2. Germline lookup yields CDR1 SGHDT and CDR2 YYEEEE. J lost 4 bases, V lost 4 bases, and 11 bases had no gene match. This CDR3 is 18 amino acids long. The CDR3: CASSRITSGGAAYNEQFF. The CDR3 DNA reads TGTGCCAGCAGCCGAATAACTAGCGGGGGGGCCGCGTACAATGAGCAGTTCTTC.

This chain connects TRBV7-3 to TRBJ2-1, with TRBD2 identical over 7 bases. V was clipped by 1 base and J by 6 bases; unmatched bases: 9. The CDR3 has 16 amino acids. The germline V gene has CDR1 SGHTA and CDR2 FQGTGA. CDR3 nucleotide sequence: TGTGCCAGCAGCTTAAACGGAGCGGGGAATAGCAATGAGCAGTTCTTC. Protein: CASSLNGAGNSNEQFF.

The chain recombines TRBV23-1 with TRBJ1-2, with a possible D match to TRBD1 (5 bases). TRBV23-1 is given ORF status, its function remaining uncertain. This CDR3 is 14 amino acids long. The germline V and J ends were trimmed by 5 bases and 0 bases, with 10 bases remaining between them. CDR3 in DNA: TGCGCCAGCAGTTTCAGGGCTCCTAACTATGGCTACACCTTC. It specifies CASSFRAPNYGYTF.

This chain connects TRBV4-3 to TRBJ1-4; unclear D gene. This CDR3 region has 12 residues. With 1 base removed from V and 8 bases from J, the gap between germline ends came to 5 bases. Germline-derived CDR1 and CDR2 are LGHNA and YSLEER. The CDR3 region has the DNA TGCGCCAGCAGCCAAGTATTAGAAAAACTGTTTTTT. This translates into CASSQVLEKLFF.

This clone was detected a few times. The chain is built from TRBV7-2 and TRBJ1-5, with unresolved D. Germline assignment: CDR1 SGHTA and CDR2 FQGNSA. V gave up 5 bases and J gave up 5 bases, with 7 bases separating them. The CDR3 has 12 residues. This CDR3 reads CASSKLDQPQHF. The CDR3 coding sequence is TGTGCCAGCAGCAAGCTGGATCAGCCCCAGCATTTT.

The chain has TRBV14 and TRBJ1-1; the D gene is possibly TRBD1 (5 bases). There are 15 residues in the CDR3. Germline V gene data show CDR1 as SGHDN and CDR2 as FVKESK. Trimming removed 1 base from V and 6 bases from J, with 15 bases in between. The CDR3 loop reads CASSQGAGRVSEAFF. The DNA for the CDR3 is TGTGCCAGCAGCCAAGGAGCCGGCAGGGTGTCTGAAGCTTTCTTT.

The table lists this clone with a few counts. The chain recombines TRBV7-3 with TRBJ2-1; a weak D match, TRBD2 (6 bases). The CDR3 length is 17 residues. From germline, CDR1 is SGHTA and CDR2 FQGTGA. V lost 1 base and J lost 4, with 17 bases in between. The CDR3 DNA sequence: TGTGCCAGCAGCTTAAGGGGGGAGTTGTCGCCATACAATGAGCAGTTCTTC. This gives the protein CASSLRGELSPYNEQFF.

CDR3 sequence (DNA): TGCAGCGTGGGACTAGCGGCCACAGATACGCAGTATTTT. Its translation is CSVGLAATDTQYF. This sequence joins TRBV29-1 and TRBJ2-3; TRBD2 aligns across 11 bases. The length of the CDR3 is 13 residues. The J segment lost 2 bases and the V segment lost 6 bases, leaving 1 base of the junction unmatched. CDR1 is SQVTM and CDR2 is ANQGSEA in the germline V gene.

The genes are TRBV6-6 and TRBJ1-2; tentatively, D is TRBD1 (6 bases). Germline CDR1 and CDR2: MNHNY and SVGAGI (reference sequence). This CDR3 contains 14 residues. Trimming removed 9 bases at V and 0 bases at J, with 14 bases between. CDR3 region: CASHTRDTNYGYTF. For the CDR3, the DNA is TGTGCCAGTCATACCCGGGACACTAACTATGGCTACACCTTC.

The CDR3 region is CASRSQGIGSYEQYF. The CDR3 coding sequence is TGTGCCAGCAGAAGCCAGGGTATAGGCTCCTACGAGCAGTACTTC. The rearrangement links TRBV28 to TRBJ2-7, with D tentatively TRBD1 (5 bases). Germline assignment: CDR1 MDHEN and CDR2 SYDVKM. There are 15 residues in the CDR3. Deletions cut 6 bases from V and 0 bases from J, with 15 bases between.

The chain is built from TRBV2 and TRBJ1-2; D is undetermined. Germline V gene data show CDR1 as SNHLY and CDR2 as FYNNEI. Trimming stripped 6 bases from V and 2 bases from J, with 10 bases between. The CDR3 contains 13 residues. The CDR3 spells CASRSGLNYGYTF. In nucleotides, the CDR3 is TGTGCCAGCAGGTCGGGGTTGAACTATGGCTACACCTTC.

The V gene is TRBV7-8, the J gene TRBJ2-3, with a possible D match to TRBD2 (5 bases). V shed 0 bases and J shed 4 bases, with 5 bases lying between them. Per the germline V gene, CDR1 is SGHVS and CDR2 is FQNEAQ. The CDR3 runs to 13 residues. DNA of the CDR3: TGTGCCAGCAGCTTAGCGAGGGCAGATACGCAGTATTTT. It translates to CASSLARADTQYF.

J is TRBJ1-5 and V is TRBV6-6, with D possibly TRBD1 on 6 matching bases. CDR1 and CDR2 (germline): MNHNY, SVGAGI (reference sequence). This CDR3 contains 15 residues. V lost 0 bases to trimming and J lost 7 bases, with 13 bases between them. Here the CDR3 DNA reads TGTGCCAGCAGTTACTCTGCGGCAGGGGAGCAGCCCCAGCATTTT. This encodes CASSYSAAGEQPQHF.

The chain has TRBV11-3 and TRBJ2-3; 7 bases are shared with TRBD2. The CDR3 is made up of 18 amino acids. CDR1 SGHNT and CDR2 YENEEA come from the germline V gene. Losses at the gene ends were 6 bases for V and 4 bases for J; bases not matched to a gene: 19. The CDR3 region has the DNA TGTGCCAGCAGGTCCGGAGTTGCTGAAAGCGGGGTCTCAGATACGCAGTATTTT. Translated: CASRSGVAESGVSDTQYF.

The chain employs TRBV29-1 and TRBJ1-1; TRBD1 matches at 11 bases. Looked up from germline, CDR1 is SQVTM and CDR2 is ANQGSEA. With 1 base clipped from V and 5 bases from J, the junction kept 6 bases outside the gene matches. The CDR3 is 15 residues long. The CDR3 sequence is CSVEGTGGSGTEAFF. The DNA of the CDR3 is TGCAGCGTTGAAGGGACAGGGGGCAGCGGGACTGAAGCTTTCTTT.

The chain is built from TRBV2 and TRBJ1-1, with D maybe TRBD1 (6 bases). The CDR3 sequence is 14 residues long. Germline loops: CDR1 SNHLY, CDR2 FYNNEI. Trimming cost V 6 bases and J 1 base, with 12 bases left between them. CDR3 DNA: TGTGCCAGCAGACGGGGGGACAAGAACACTGAAGCTTTCTTT. It encodes CASRRGDKNTEAFF.

This clone was found a few times. The CDR3 DNA follows: TGTGCCAGCAGGGGGACTGCTTCCTACGAGCAGTACTTC. Protein: CASRGTASYEQYF. This sequence joins TRBV6-5 and TRBJ2-7, with D perhaps TRBD2 (6 bases). This CDR3 has 13 amino acids. CDR1 and CDR2 (germline): MNHEY, SVGAGI. V lost 6 bases and J lost 1, with 10 bases in between.

This rearrangement joins TRBV19 to TRBJ2-5, with TRBD1 matching 8 bases. Germline trimming cut 4 bases from V and 5 bases from J; bases unmatched to any gene: 9. This CDR3 has 15 amino acids. The germline CDR1 and CDR2 sequences are LNHDA and SQIVND (reference sequence). Here the CDR3 reads CASSTMTGDRETQYF. The DNA for the CDR3 is TGTGCCAGTAGTACGATGACAGGGGATCGGGAGACCCAGTACTTC.

The CDR3 region has the DNA TGTGCCAGCAGTTTGGGAGGGGCGGCGATGAGGGGCTACACCTTC. Translating gives CASSLGGAAMRGYTF. The rearrangement uses TRBV28 and TRBJ1-2, with a weak D call TRBD1 (5 bases). CDR3 length: 15 residues. Deletions cut 3 bases from V and 8 bases from J, with 19 bases between. Germline CDR1 reads MDHEN; CDR2 reads SYDVKM.

This clone has more than one count but fewer than ten. The chain is built from TRBV4-2 and TRBJ2-7; D possibly corresponds to TRBD1 (6 bases). There are 15 residues in the CDR3. V gave up 4 bases and J gave up 1 base, with 14 bases separating them. The germline V gene has CDR1 LGHNA and CDR2 YNFKEQ. Written as DNA, the CDR3 is TGTGCCAGCAGCCGGCCAGAACAGGGTTCCTACGAGCAGTACTTC. The encoded protein is CASSRPEQGSYEQYF.

The chain employs TRBV5-4 and TRBJ2-2; 7 bases line up with TRBD2. Germline loops: CDR1 SGHNT, CDR2 YYREEE (reference sequence). CDR3 length: 16 amino acids. The ends lost 0 bases at V and 0 bases at J; junction bases unmatched: 2. The CDR3 is CASSLAGGTNTGELFF. CDR3 nucleotide sequence: TGTGCCAGCAGCTTGGCGGGGGGTACGAACACCGGGGAGCTGTTTTTT. The whole variable domain, remainder taken from reference TRBV5-4 and TRBJ2-2, is ETGVTQSPTHLIKTRGQQVTLRCSSQSGHNTVSWYQQALGQGPQFIFQYYREEENGRGNFPPRFSGLQFPNYSSELNVNALELDDSALYLCASSLAGGTNTGELFFGEGSRLTVL.

The gene calls are TRBV7-9 and TRBJ1-1, with D possibly being TRBD1 (6 bases). Trimming left V 0 bases short and J 8 bases short, with 10 bases between. The CDR3 sequence is 13 residues long. CDR1 is SEHNR, CDR2 FQNEAQ, per germline (reference sequence). CDR3 residues: CASSLAQQGEAFF. CDR3 coding DNA: TGTGCCAGCAGCTTAGCGCAACAGGGCGAAGCTTTCTTT.

The chain joins TRBV28 to TRBJ2-1; 9 bases line up with TRBD2. The CDR3 loop spans 17 amino acids. Germline V lookup: CDR1 MDHEN, CDR2 SYDVKM. V lost 5 bases, J lost 6 bases, and 14 bases stayed unmatched. The CDR3 nucleotides are TGTGCCAGCAGTCCCCCAAGGCGGGGGGGCCGGTTCAATGAGCAGTTCTTC. Its translation: CASSPPRRGGRFNEQFF.

This clone has just a few counts. The chain uses TRBV9 and TRBJ1-4; tentative D call: TRBD1 (5 bases). The germline V and J ends were trimmed by 3 bases and 2 bases, with 17 bases remaining between them. Germline values: CDR1 SGDLS, CDR2 YYNGEE. The CDR3 has 17 amino acids. The DNA for the CDR3 is TGTGCCAGCAGCGAGGGGCGGGGTGTAGCGACTAATGAAAAACTGTTTTTT. Its translation: CASSEGRGVATNEKLFF.

This clone occurred a few times. This rearrangement joins TRBV7-9 to TRBJ2-2; 13 bases line up with TRBD2. The CDR3 spans 16 residues. Germline V gives CDR1 SEHNR, CDR2 FQNEAQ (reference sequence). Trimming cost V 5 bases and J 10 bases; bases outside gene matches: 10. The CDR3 bases are TGTGCCAGCAGCAGCCTGACTAGCGGGGGGACTTTGGAGCTGTTTTTT. Protein product: CASSSLTSGGTLELFF.

This clone was found a few times. V usage is TRBV7-3 and J usage is TRBJ2-3, with TRBD1 as a possible D gene (5 bases). Trimming left V 1 base short and J 2 bases short, with 10 bases between. The CDR3 is 15 amino acids. Per the germline V gene, CDR1 is SGHTA and CDR2 is FQGTGA. The CDR3 DNA reads TGTGCCAGCAGCTTAAATCTGGGGCTCACAGATACGCAGTATTTT. Protein: CASSLNLGLTDTQYF.

The chain combines TRBV13 with TRBJ2-7, with 7 bases matching TRBD2. Germline loops: CDR1 PRHDT, CDR2 FYEKMQ (reference sequence). J lost 9 bases, V lost 5 bases, and 13 bases had no gene match. The CDR3 runs to 14 residues. The CDR3 bases are TGTGCCAGCAGCCGAGGACCGGGACTAAGGACGCAGTACTTC. This translates into CASSRGPGLRTQYF.

This clone was detected only a few times. This CDR3 reads CASSLVRGAGETQYF. The CDR3 DNA is TGTGCCAGCAGCTTAGTAAGGGGCGCAGGAGAGACCCAGTACTTC. The chain joins TRBV7-3 to TRBJ2-5, with D possibly being TRBD1 (5 bases). Germline V lookup: CDR1 SGHTA, CDR2 FQGTGA. The CDR3 covers 15 residues. V dropped 2 bases and J dropped 4 bases, with 14 bases sitting between them. Together with reference TRBV7-3 and TRBJ2-5, the CDR3 gives the full variable domain: GAGVSQTPSNKVTEKGKYVELRCDPISGHTALYWYRQSLGQGPEFLIYFQGTGAADDSGLPNDRFFAVRPEGSVSTLKIQRTERGDSAVYLCASSLVRGAGETQYFGPGTRLLVL.

This clone came up a few times. Distinct nucleotide sequences in the sample also encode this CDR3. This chain joins TRBV18 and TRBJ1-5, with D maybe TRBD1 (5 bases). The germline CDR1 and CDR2 sequences are KGHSH and LQKENI. V lost 0 bases and J lost 2, with 11 bases in between. This CDR3 region has 16 residues. Here the CDR3 DNA reads TGTGCCAGCTCACCACCTTTGTCCAGGGGCAATCAGCCCCAGCATTTT. Encoded protein: CASSPPLSRGNQPQHF.

CDR3 region: CASSRVEALSYEQYF. CDR3 bases: TGCGCCAGCAGCCGCGTTGAGGCCCTTAGCTACGAGCAGTACTTC. The V and J genes are TRBV5-1 and TRBJ2-7; D unresolved. The V gene lost 4 bases and the J gene lost 3 bases, with 17 bases spanning the gap. CDR3 length: 15 amino acids. The germline V gene encodes CDR1 SGHRS and CDR2 YFSETQ.